The 26 T cell receptor beta chains given below trace back to one sample, sequenced in a study of T cells in Graves' hyperthyroidism and ophthalmopathy. TCR beta CDR3 regions were amplified from RNA. The HTBI primer set drove a first-round RT-PCR of the TCR CDR3. One entry per CDR3 protein results from TCRdb running MiXCR on the multiplex PCR reads. Here the sample spans 690,000 or so distinct CDR3 sequences, 18% being singletons. Input material: blood. These receptors were collected from a woman aged 45-59 years with Graves' hyperthyroidism that later progressed to Graves' ophthalmopathy.

The chain is built from TRBV5-1 and TRBJ2-3; weak D call: TRBD1 (5 bases). Germline CDR1 is SGHRS and CDR2 is YFSETQ. There are 13 residues in the CDR3. The ends were cut back, 0 bases at V and 5 bases at J, with 7 bases in the middle. CDR3 protein: CASSLEGLDTQYF. Here the CDR3 DNA reads TGCGCCAGCAGCTTGGAGGGGTTAGATACGCAGTATTTT.

Ten or more counts support this clonotype. The V call is TRBV12-3 or TRBV12-4, the J call TRBJ1-5, with TRBD1 matching over 7 bases. V was pared by 4 bases and J by 10 bases, with 10 bases of the junction left unmatched. CDR3 length: 14 amino acids. CDR3 protein: CASSSLDRSYPQHF. CDR3 DNA: TGTGCCAGCAGTTCTCTGGACAGGTCGTATCCCCAGCATTTT.

There are many counts of this clonotype. Relative to the germline gene, one junction end is altered; a read error may explain this. V and J are TRBV5-1 and TRBJ1-5; 8 nucleotides align to TRBD1. The length of the CDR3 is 15 residues. The germline gives CDR1 SGHRS, CDR2 YFSETQ. The CDR3 region has the DNA TGTGCCAGCAGCCCCGGGACAGGTGGCAATCAGCCCCAGCATTTT. Amino acids: CASSPGTGGNQPQHF. Looking up the rest from reference TRBV5-1 and TRBJ1-5 gives the full variable domain: KAGVTQTPRYLIKTRGQQVTLSCSPISGHRSVSWYQQTPGQGLQFLFEYFSETQRNKGNFPGRFSGRQFSNSRSEMNVSTLELGDSALYLCASSPGTGGNQPQHFGDGTRLSIL.

A few counts support this clonotype. The genes are TRBV12-3 or TRBV12-4 and TRBJ2-2, with D possibly being TRBD1 (5 bases). The CDR3 contains 16 residues. V lost 1 base, J lost 7 bases, and 16 bases lay in between. CDR3 in DNA: TGTGCCAGCAGTTTAGTTTCAGGGTCTGAAGGCGGGGAGCTGTTTTTT. Translated, it gives CASSLVSGSEGGELFF.

This clonotype was seen at least ten times. The chain joins TRBV6-5 to TRBJ1-1; unclear D gene. CDR1 and CDR2 from the germline V gene are MNHEY and SVGAGI. CDR3 length: 12 amino acids. V was shortened by 0 bases and J by 8 bases, with 7 bases between the two germline ends. This chain's CDR3 is CASSYSWGEAFF. The CDR3 coding sequence is TGTGCCAGCAGTTACTCGTGGGGAGAAGCTTTCTTT.

This clonotype was detected ten times or more. The V gene is TRBV7-3, the J gene TRBJ2-3, with D possibly being TRBD1 or TRBD2 (5 bases each). There are 15 residues in the CDR3. Trimming pared 5 bases from V and 1 base from J, leaving 13 bases between. Per germline, CDR1 SGHTA and CDR2 FQGTGA. The chain's CDR3 is CASSLGAGGTDTQYF. The CDR3 DNA follows: TGTGCCAGCAGCCTAGGGGCCGGGGGCACAGATACGCAGTATTTT. The full variable domain, in which reference TRBV7-3 and TRBJ2-3 provide the parts outside the CDR3, is GAGVSQTPSNKVTEKGKYVELRCDPISGHTALYWYRQSLGQGPEFLIYFQGTGAADDSGLPNDRFFAVRPEGSVSTLKIQRTERGDSAVYLCASSLGAGGTDTQYFGPGTRLTVL.

Only a few counts were recorded for this clonotype. The V and J genes are TRBV3-1 and TRBJ1-5; no clear D. The CDR3 loop spans 15 amino acids. Germline CDR1 reads LGHDT; CDR2 reads YNNKEL (reference sequence). Trimming removed 3 bases from V and 0 bases from J, with 9 bases in between. The CDR3 region has the DNA TGTGCCAGCAGCCAGAATCTCGATAGCAATCAGCCCCAGCATTTT. Amino acid sequence: CASSQNLDSNQPQHF.

This clonotype appeared many times. The J gene is TRBJ2-7, the V gene TRBV11-2; 8 bases map to TRBD1. This CDR3 has 12 residues. Germline V gene lookup returns CDR1 SGHAT and CDR2 FQNNGV. J lost 6 bases, V lost 5 bases, and 3 bases had no gene match. CDR3 in amino acids: CASSPRGLEQYF. CDR3 DNA: TGTGCCAGCAGCCCCAGGGGGCTCGAGCAGTACTTC. Looking up the rest from reference TRBV11-2 and TRBJ2-7 gives the full variable domain: EAGVAQSPRYKIIEKRQSVAFWCNPISGHATLYWYQQILGQGPKLLIQFQNNGVVDDSQLPKDRFSAERLKGVDSTLKIQPAKLEDSAVYLCASSPRGLEQYFGPGTRLTVT.

This clonotype showed up just a few times. This sequence joins TRBV27 and TRBJ2-6; D remains unclear. Trimming took off 10 bases at V and 0 bases at J, with 10 bases between the two ends. Germline loops: CDR1 MNHEY, CDR2 SMNVEV (reference sequence). The CDR3 is 14 residues long. CDR3 amino acids: CATQSTSGANVLTF. The CDR3 region has the DNA TGTGCCACCCAGTCAACCTCTGGGGCCAACGTCCTGACTTTC. The whole variable domain, remainder taken from reference TRBV27 and TRBJ2-6, is EAQVTQNPRYLITVTGKKLTVTCSQNMNHEYMSWYRQDPGLGLRQIYYSMNVEVTDKGDVPEGYKVSRKEKRNFPLILESPSPNQTSLYFCATQSTSGANVLTFGAGSRLTVL.

This rearrangement joins TRBV5-1 to TRBJ2-3, with 7 bases fitting TRBD1. The CDR3 has 15 residues. J lost 0 bases, V lost 4 bases, and 5 bases had no gene match. Germline V gene lookup returns CDR1 SGHRS and CDR2 YFSETQ. CDR3 bases: TGCGCCAGCAGCGAGGGGGCGCCAAGCACAGATACGCAGTATTTT. It translates to CASSEGAPSTDTQYF.

The V and J genes are TRBV12-3 or TRBV12-4 and TRBJ2-5, with D tentatively TRBD2 (7 bases). The CDR3 totals 14 residues. Trimming took off 3 bases at V and 5 bases at J, with 13 bases between the two ends. DNA of the CDR3: TGTGCCAGCAGTTTTGCGGGGGCAGGGGAGACCCAGTACTTC. Its protein is CASSFAGAGETQYF.

Only a few counts were recorded for this clonotype. The chain uses TRBV6-1 and TRBJ1-5; tentatively, D is TRBD1 (5 bases). From germline, CDR1 is MNHNS and CDR2 SASEGT. V lost 1 base and J lost 6, with 10 bases in between. The CDR3 contains 14 residues. The CDR3 loop reads CASSEGGRGQPQHF. In DNA form, the CDR3 reads TGTGCCAGCAGTGAAGGGGGAAGGGGTCAGCCCCAGCATTTT.

There are many counts of this clonotype. The chain has TRBV5-1 and TRBJ2-1, with TRBD2 as a possible D gene (6 bases). Germline V CDR1 and CDR2: SGHRS, YFSETQ. V was clipped by 5 bases and J by 7 bases, with 16 bases between them. The CDR3 totals 14 residues. The CDR3 here is CASRDGGRDNEQFF. For the CDR3, the DNA is TGCGCCAGCAGGGACGGGGGACGAGATAATGAGCAGTTCTTC.

In its sample, this clonotype was seen a few times. The rearrangement links TRBV9 to TRBJ2-3, with 12 positions matching TRBD2. Germline V gives CDR1 SGDLS, CDR2 YYNGEE. The CDR3 runs to 16 residues. After removal of 1 base from V and 2 bases from J, the junction contained 2 bases not matched to a gene. The CDR3 spells CASSVLAGGITDTQYF. CDR3 coding DNA: TGTGCCAGCAGCGTACTAGCGGGGGGGATCACAGATACGCAGTATTTT.

This clonotype turned up a few times. V gene TRBV7-2 combines with J gene TRBJ2-1, with TRBD1 as a possible D gene (6 bases). CDR3 length: 13 amino acids. V was clipped by 11 bases and J by 3 bases, with 14 bases between them. The V gene's germline CDR1 is SGHTA and CDR2 FQGNSA. CDR3 in amino acids: CAFPRDNYNEQFF. The CDR3 nucleotides are TGTGCCTTCCCCAGGGACAACTACAATGAGCAGTTCTTC.

The CDR3 here is CASGVTGNRFNYGYTF. In DNA, the CDR3 is TGCGCCAGCGGGGTGACGGGAAATCGGTTTAACTATGGCTACACCTTC. This chain connects TRBV10-2 to TRBJ1-2; D gene uncertain. V was trimmed by 8 bases and J by 1 base, leaving 20 bases between them. The CDR3 covers 16 residues. Germline V gene sequence: CDR1 WSHSY, CDR2 SAAADI.

This clonotype occurred many times. The V and J genes are TRBV3-1 and TRBJ1-2, with D maybe TRBD1 (5 bases). The CDR3 is 14 residues long. Trimming removed 4 bases at V and 3 bases at J, with 12 bases between. The germline V gene encodes CDR1 LGHDT and CDR2 YNNKEL (reference sequence). The CDR3 nucleotides read TGTGCCAGCAGCCTCCCAGGGATACACTATGGCTACACCTTC. Its protein product is CASSLPGIHYGYTF.

This clonotype was recorded many times. V gene TRBV20-1 combines with J gene TRBJ2-5, with 14 bases matching TRBD2. Germline CDR1 and CDR2: DFQATT and SNEGSKA (reference sequence). There are 17 residues in the CDR3. V lost 0 bases to trimming and J lost 4 bases; unmatched junction nucleotides: 7. This chain's CDR3 is CSARDAGLAGVSETQYF. Written as DNA, the CDR3 is TGCAGTGCTAGAGATGCGGGACTAGCGGGGGTGTCAGAGACCCAGTACTTC.

A word on this clonotype: With a much larger clone just one base away, this may be a read error. The V and J genes are TRBV6-1 and TRBJ2-1, with TRBD2 identical over 10 bases. Germline loops: CDR1 MNHNS, CDR2 SASEGT. The CDR3 totals 16 residues. J gave up 2 bases and V 5 bases, and 6 bases lay outside the gene matches. CDR3 residues: CASSPTSGVAYNEQFF. The CDR3 DNA reads as TGTGCCAGCAGTCCTACTAGCGGGGTGGCCTACAATGAGCAGTTCTTC.

This clonotype was recorded a few times. The rearrangement uses TRBV12-3 or TRBV12-4 and TRBJ2-3; 9 bases fit TRBD2. J lost 6 bases, V lost 7 bases, and 8 bases had no gene match. This CDR3 contains 14 residues. As DNA, the CDR3 is TGTGCCAGCACGCCGGGACTAGCATCGGATACGCAGTATTTT. Its protein product is CASTPGLASDTQYF.

This clonotype was detected many times. The chain combines TRBV3-1 with TRBJ1-2; D call uncertain. Germline V CDR1 and CDR2: LGHDT, YNNKEL (reference sequence). The CDR3 runs 12 residues. Trimming removed 3 bases from V and 5 bases from J, with 7 bases in between. The CDR3 region has the DNA TGTGCCAGCAGCCACGCGCGGTATGGCTACACCTTC. As protein: CASSHARYGYTF.

Ten or more counts support this clonotype. The chain couples TRBV2 to TRBJ2-2; D ambiguous. From germline, CDR1 is SNHLY and CDR2 FYNNEI. V lost 2 bases to trimming and J lost 4 bases, with 11 bases between them. The CDR3 loop spans 15 amino acids. The CDR3 DNA reads as TGTGCCAGCAGTGAATTCATAGCCCCCACCGGGGAGCTGTTTTTT. Encoded protein: CASSEFIAPTGELFF.

Many counts were recorded for this clonotype. This chain links TRBV7-2 with TRBJ2-1; 9 bases agree with TRBD2. Germline CDR1 is SGHTA and CDR2 is FQGNSA. Trimming took 1 base from V and 7 from J; bases not matched to a gene: 5. The CDR3 has 15 amino acids. The CDR3 loop is CASSLGLAGMNEQFF. The CDR3 DNA is TGTGCCAGCAGCTTAGGGCTAGCGGGGATGAATGAGCAGTTCTTC.

Only a few counts were recorded for this clonotype. V gene TRBV18 combines with J gene TRBJ1-1; no clear D gene. Germline V gives CDR1 KGHSH, CDR2 LQKENI. Trimming removed 2 bases from V and 4 bases from J, with 14 bases in between. This CDR3 has 15 amino acids. This chain's CDR3 is CASSPGGRWGTEAFF. The CDR3 coding sequence is TGTGCCAGCTCACCAGGAGGGCGGTGGGGCACTGAAGCTTTCTTT.

This clonotype was observed many times. This rearrangement joins TRBV27 to TRBJ1-5; D is ambiguous. This CDR3 spans 16 amino acids. The V gene's germline CDR1 is MNHEY and CDR2 SMNVEV (reference sequence). Trimming stripped 3 bases from V and 0 bases from J, with 12 bases between. CDR3 in DNA: TGTGCCAGCAGTTTCTTTGGCAGTCATAGCAATCAGCCCCAGCATTTT. This sequence encodes CASSFFGSHSNQPQHF.

In this sample, this clonotype turned up many times. The chain uses TRBV7-2 and TRBJ2-3, with D unresolved. Germline V gene data show CDR1 as SGHTA and CDR2 as FQGNSA. This CDR3 comprises 11 residues. Deletions cut 9 bases from V and 4 bases from J, with 8 bases between. In nucleotides, the CDR3 is TGTGCCAGAGACGTAGCAGATACGCAGTATTTT. Amino acid sequence: CARDVADTQYF.